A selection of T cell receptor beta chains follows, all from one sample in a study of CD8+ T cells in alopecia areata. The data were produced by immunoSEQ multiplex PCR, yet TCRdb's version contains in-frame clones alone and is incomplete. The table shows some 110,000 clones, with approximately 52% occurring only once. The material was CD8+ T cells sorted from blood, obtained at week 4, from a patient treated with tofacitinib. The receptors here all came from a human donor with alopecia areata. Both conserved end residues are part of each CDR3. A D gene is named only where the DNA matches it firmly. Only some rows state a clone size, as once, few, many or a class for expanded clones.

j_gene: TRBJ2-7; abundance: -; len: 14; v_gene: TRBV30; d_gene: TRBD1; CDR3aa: CAWGTGDWNYEQYF; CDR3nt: TGTGCCTGGGGGACAGGGGATTGGAACTACGAGCAGTACTTC
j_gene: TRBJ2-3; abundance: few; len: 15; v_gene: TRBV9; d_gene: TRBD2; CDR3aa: CASSETSSATDTQYF; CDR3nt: TGTGCCAGCAGCGAGACTAGCTCAGCCACAGATACGCAGTATTTT
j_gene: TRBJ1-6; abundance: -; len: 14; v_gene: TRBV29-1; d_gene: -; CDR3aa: CSVEESSRHSLLHF; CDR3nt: TGCAGCGTTGAAGAATCCAGCAGGCATTCTCTCCTCCACTTT
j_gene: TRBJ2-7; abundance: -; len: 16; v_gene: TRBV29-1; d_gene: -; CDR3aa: CSVEDRDRSVAYEQYF; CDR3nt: TGCAGCGTTGAAGACCGGGACCGGTCGGTAGCCTACGAGCAGTACTTC
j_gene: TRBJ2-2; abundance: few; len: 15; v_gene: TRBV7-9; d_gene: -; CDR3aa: CASSFTERDIGELFF; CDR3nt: TGTGCCAGCAGCTTCACAGAGAGGGATATAGGGGAGCTGTTTTTT
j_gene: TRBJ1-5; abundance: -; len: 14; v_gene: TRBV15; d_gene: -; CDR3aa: CATSRDTSNQPQHF; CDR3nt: TGTGCCACCAGCAGAGACACAAGCAATCAGCCCCAGCATTTT
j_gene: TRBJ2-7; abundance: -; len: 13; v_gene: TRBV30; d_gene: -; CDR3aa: CAWAGGPSWEQYF; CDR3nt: TGTGCCTGGGCCGGGGGGCCCTCTTGGGAGCAGTACTTC
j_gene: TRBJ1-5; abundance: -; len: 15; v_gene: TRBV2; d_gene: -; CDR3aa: CASSESGDLNQPQHF; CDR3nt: TGTGCCAGCAGTGAAAGTGGGGATTTAAATCAGCCCCAGCATTTT
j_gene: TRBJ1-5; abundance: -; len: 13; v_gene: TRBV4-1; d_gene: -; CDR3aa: CASSLRVYQPQHF; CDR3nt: TGCGCCAGCAGCCTCCGGGTGTATCAGCCCCAGCATTTT
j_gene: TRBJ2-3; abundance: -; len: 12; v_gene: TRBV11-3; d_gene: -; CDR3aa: CASSLGTDTQYF; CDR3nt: TGTGCCAGCAGCTTAGGGACGGATACGCAGTATTTT
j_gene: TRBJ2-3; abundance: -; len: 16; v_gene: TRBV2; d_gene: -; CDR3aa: CASSEARGGLRDTQYF; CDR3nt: TGTGCCAGCAGTGAAGCGCGCGGCGGGTTGAGGGATACGCAGTATTTT
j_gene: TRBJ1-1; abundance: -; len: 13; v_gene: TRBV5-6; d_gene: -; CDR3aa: CASSLAGPTEAFF; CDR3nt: TGTGCCAGCAGCTTGGCAGGGCCCACTGAAGCTTTCTTT
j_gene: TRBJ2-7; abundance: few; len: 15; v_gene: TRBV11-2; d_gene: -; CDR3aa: CASSVALGVTYEQYF; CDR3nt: TGTGCCAGCAGCGTAGCTTTAGGGGTTACCTACGAGCAGTACTTC
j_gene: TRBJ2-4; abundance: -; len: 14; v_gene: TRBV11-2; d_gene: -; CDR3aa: CASSSERAKNIQYF; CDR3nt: TGTGCCAGCAGCTCAGAAAGAGCCAAAAACATTCAGTACTTC
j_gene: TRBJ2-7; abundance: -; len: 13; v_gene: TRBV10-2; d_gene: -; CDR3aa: CASSELFSYEQYF; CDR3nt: TGCGCCAGCAGTGAGTTATTTAGCTACGAGCAGTACTTC
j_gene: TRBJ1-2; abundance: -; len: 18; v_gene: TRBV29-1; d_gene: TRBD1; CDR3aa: CSVLLLITERWGQGYYTF; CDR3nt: TGCAGCGTTCTACTACTGATAACGGAAAGGTGGGGACAGGGATACTACACCTTC
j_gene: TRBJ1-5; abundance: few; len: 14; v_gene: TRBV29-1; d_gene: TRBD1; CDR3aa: CSVETGTGDQPQHF; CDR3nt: TGCAGCGTCGAAACCGGGACAGGGGATCAGCCCCAGCATTTT
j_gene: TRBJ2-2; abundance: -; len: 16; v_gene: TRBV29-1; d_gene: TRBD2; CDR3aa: CSVESATSGESRELFF; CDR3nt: TGCAGCGTTGAATCGGCGACTAGCGGGGAGTCCAGGGAGCTGTTTTTT